This TCR beta chain was sequenced during a study of human T cells and chemical hapten exposure. Overall study: Patch tests put 0.01% DPC on the upper back, read at 6 days. Patients were mainly female, each with alopecia areata, totalis or universalis.

This clonotype was detected only a few times. In the original analysis: A per-sample median of about 96,000 TCRs was observed, with a range of about 20,000 to 690,600. From the RACE reads, TCRdb called clonotypes with MiXCR, one entry per CDR3 protein. For this entry, the V and J calls and clone size follow TCRdb and not the study's own pipeline. The table records 110,000 or so distinct CDR3 sequences, approximately 8.8% of them present only once. Time point denoted: patch test 2, 6 weeks after DPC sensitization. Sample treatment: therapeutic diphenylcyclopropenone sensitization with weekly scalp DPC. Sample donors consisted of patients with alopecia, aged 18 to 70 years, who were suitable for DPC. Germline-derived CDR1 and CDR2 are SGHNT and YYREEE (reference sequence). The CDR3 covers 15 residues. The V end lost 0 bases, the J end lost 3 bases, and 10 bases lay between the germline ends.

This specimen consisted of whole blood, obtained in connection with sensitization to the hapten diphenylcyclopropenone (DPC). The sequence was collected from a woman in her 40s with alopecia areata. Some clones in this sample may be carry-over from other donors' samples. The chain recombines TRBV5-4 with TRBJ1-5; maybe TRBD1 (6 bases). The CDR3 DNA sequence: TGTGCCAGCAGCTTGGGAGGGGGTTACAATCAGCCCCAGCATTTT. Its translation is CASSLGGGYNQPQHF.